This is a list of T cell receptor beta chains from one sample in a study of blood T cell repertoires in COVID-19. Assay used: immunoSEQ multiplex PCR; TCRdb lists only in-frame clones, some missing. The repertoire holds around 39,000 clones, 88% seen once, with about a tenth in the top ten. Sequencing input: peripheral blood. Source of these receptors: a human donor in a cohort sampled during active COVID-19. Each CDR3 is given without its conserved first and last residue. Not all rows give a size; the values are once, few, many and, for expanded clones, a class.

abundance,v_gene,j_gene,CDR3aa
NA,TRBV29-1,TRBJ2-3,SVQATDTQY
NA,TRBV5-5,TRBJ2-2,ASSRGAGELF
NA,TRBV5-6,TRBJ2-7,ASSYKTGAYYEQY
NA,TRBV7-2,TRBJ2-7,ASSYRTSAEQY
NA,TRBV5-6,TRBJ2-1,ASSLVSSGRISSYNEQF
NA,TRBV7-2,TRBJ2-2,ASSLETFTGELF
NA,TRBV9,TRBJ2-2,ASSLAGEAGELF
NA,TRBV23-1,TRBJ2-7,ASSQAGLPSSYEQY
NA,TRBV19,TRBJ1-5,ASSGARGHGQPQH
NA,TRBV3-1/TRBV3-2,TRBJ2-7,ASSQDPPSEQY
NA,TRBV5-1,TRBJ1-2,ASSLVGVMDGYT
NA,TRBV6-5,TRBJ2-7,ASRWGQGTSYEQY
NA,TRBV7-9,TRBJ1-1,ASSQRTVRQAEAF
NA,TRBV5-1,TRBJ2-7,ASSLTSGGDYEQY
NA,TRBV7-2,TRBJ2-4,ASNFIQPGLAGNIQY
NA,TRBV4-2,TRBJ2-2,ASSLGTASAGELF
NA,TRBV19,TRBJ1-5,ASSVDRGEGAQH
NA,TRBV7-9,TRBJ1-5,ASSLEVGRGPNQPQH
once,TRBV21-1,TRBJ2-7,ASKERGDSYEQY
NA,TRBV24-1,TRBJ2-3,ATSRSTDTQY
NA,TRBV29-1,TRBJ1-3,SVTDSLSGNTIY
few,TRBV7-2,TRBJ2-7,ASSLVSQGGSYEQY
NA,TRBV6-5,TRBJ1-4,ASSWNRGPSEKLF
NA,TRBV5-1,TRBJ1-1,ASSLSDSGNTEAF
NA,TRBV7-9,TRBJ2-7,ASSSLGGSYEQY
NA,TRBV2,TRBJ1-2,ASSEQYGYT
NA,TRBV16,TRBJ1-4,ASSQNVPGGDRGEKLF
NA,TRBV9,TRBJ2-2,ASSGAGGPRTGELF
NA,TRBV6-2/TRBV6-3,TRBJ2-1,ASSRTSGNSEQF
once,TRBV2,TRBJ1-1,ASSDGYREAF
NA,TRBV18,TRBJ2-7,ASSPLLLGTGGGEQY
NA,TRBV4-2,TRBJ2-2,ASSQDFGTGGELF
NA,TRBV2,TRBJ1-5,ASSQHLMRPRDQPQH
medium-sized,TRBV19,TRBJ1-5,ASSTDRLSNQPQH
NA,TRBV27,TRBJ2-5,ASSPGQGYRETQY
NA,TRBV30,TRBJ1-6,AWSINRGTGYNSPLH
NA,TRBV6-2/TRBV6-3,TRBJ1-2,ASSVRGQGSGYT
NA,TRBV2,TRBJ1-3,ASIAGRDSGNTIY
NA,TRBV10-1,TRBJ1-3,ATEKRDTGNTIY
NA,TRBV12-3/TRBV12-4,TRBJ2-7,ASSLRGEQY
NA,TRBV7-9,TRBJ1-4,ASSTGQGAGGTNEKLF
NA,TRBV6-2/TRBV6-3,TRBJ1-6,ASSYSPGIRSPLH
NA,TRBV19,TRBJ2-3,ASSTRGGGVSTDTQY
NA,TRBV13,TRBJ1-2,ASSARTGFNYGYT